This T cell receptor (beta chain) comes out of a study of cytomegalovirus exposure and HLA in healthy donors. General study results and limits: The authors reported that TCR beta sequences could predict HLA-A and HLA-B alleles. These predictions were accurate for most subjects in the first cohort. In presence/absence analyses, roughly uniform sequencing depth across donors was assumed. Many donors carried some public TCRs, although rarity characterized most TCR sequences.

The J segment lost 2 bases and the V segment lost 3 bases, leaving 18 bases of the junction unmatched. The CDR3 runs to 19 residues. The germline V gene has CDR1 SGHTA and CDR2 FQGNSA. PCR was performed using 60 Vbeta and 13 Jbeta primers. Profiling relied on immunoSEQ multiplex PCR, and the TCRdb table lists in-frame clones only, not all of them. The table includes about 120,000 clones, about 84% detected once. Concerning this clone: No antigen is known for it.

What was sequenced was PBMCs. The sequence derives from a man aged 18 to 30 in good health and CMV-seropositive. The genes are TRBV7-2 and TRBJ1-2; 7 bases fit TRBD1. CDR3 sequence reads: CASSLDIAVSVRGNYGYTF. The DNA for the CDR3 is TGTGCCAGCAGCTTGGATATTGCCGTGTCGGTCAGGGGGAACTATGGCTACACCTTC.